What follows are 2 T cell receptor beta chains derived from one specimen sequenced in a study of read filtering for tumor transcriptome and immune sequencing. This library used 300 to 450 ng RNA and molecular barcoded adaptors spanning alpha/delta and beta/gamma chains. TCRdb reprocessed the reads via MiXCR and lists one record per CDR3 protein. The sample consists of 94,000 or so distinct CDR3 sequences, 9% to 15% of them appearing once. The sample comprised a population of CD138-negative cells sorted from bone marrow. All receptors derive from a donor over 35 with multiple myeloma.

This clonotype was seen at least ten times. The J gene is TRBJ2-6, the V gene TRBV6-5; the D is unclear. The germline gives CDR1 MNHEY, CDR2 SVGAGI. The CDR3 has 16 residues. Trimming cost V 5 bases and J 4 bases, with 15 bases left between them. CDR3 sequence: CASSPPAPSGANVLTF. The DNA for the CDR3 is TGTGCCAGCAGTCCCCCCGCCCCGTCGGGGGCCAACGTCCTGACTTTC.

Worth noting for this clonotype: At one end the junction does not follow the germline gene, possibly because of a read error. This chain joins TRBV27 and TRBJ2-7; D possibly corresponds to TRBD1 (5 bases). CDR1 is MNHEY and CDR2 is SMNVEV in the germline V gene (reference sequence). The CDR3 spans 15 residues. CDR3 sequence reads: CASSSSGHSSYEQCF. CDR3 bases: TGTGCCAGCAGTTCCTCAGGACATAGCTCCTACGAGCAGTGCTTC.